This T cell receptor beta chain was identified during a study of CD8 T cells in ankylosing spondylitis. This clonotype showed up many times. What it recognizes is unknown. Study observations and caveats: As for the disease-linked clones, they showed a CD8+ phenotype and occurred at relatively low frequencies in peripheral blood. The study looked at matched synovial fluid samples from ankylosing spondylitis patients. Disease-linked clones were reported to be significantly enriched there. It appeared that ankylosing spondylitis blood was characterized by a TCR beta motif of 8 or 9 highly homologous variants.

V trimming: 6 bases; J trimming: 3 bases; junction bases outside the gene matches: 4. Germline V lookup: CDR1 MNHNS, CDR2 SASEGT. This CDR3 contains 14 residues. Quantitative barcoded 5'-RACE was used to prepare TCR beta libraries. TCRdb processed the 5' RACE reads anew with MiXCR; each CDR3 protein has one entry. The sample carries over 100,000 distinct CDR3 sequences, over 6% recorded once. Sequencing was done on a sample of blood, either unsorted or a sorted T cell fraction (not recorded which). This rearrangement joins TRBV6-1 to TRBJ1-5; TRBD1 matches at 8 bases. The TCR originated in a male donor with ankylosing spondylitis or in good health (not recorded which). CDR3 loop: CASSRDRFNQPQHF. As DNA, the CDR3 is TGTGCCAGCAGCCGGGACAGGTTCAATCAGCCCCAGCATTTT.